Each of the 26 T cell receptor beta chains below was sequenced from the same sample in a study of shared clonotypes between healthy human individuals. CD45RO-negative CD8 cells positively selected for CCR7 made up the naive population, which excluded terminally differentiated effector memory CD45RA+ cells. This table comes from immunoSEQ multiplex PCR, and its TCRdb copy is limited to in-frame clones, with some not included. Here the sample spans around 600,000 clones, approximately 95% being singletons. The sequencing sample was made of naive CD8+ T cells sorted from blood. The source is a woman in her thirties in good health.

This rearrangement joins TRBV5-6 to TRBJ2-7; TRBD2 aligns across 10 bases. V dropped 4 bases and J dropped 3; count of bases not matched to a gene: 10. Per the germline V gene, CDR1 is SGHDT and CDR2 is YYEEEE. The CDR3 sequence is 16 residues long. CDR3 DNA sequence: TGTGCCAGCAGCACCGCAGGGACTAGCGCCAACTACGAGCAGTACTTC. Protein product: CASSTAGTSANYEQYF. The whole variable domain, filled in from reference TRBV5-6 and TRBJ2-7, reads DAGVTQSPTHLIKTRGQQVTLRCSPKSGHDTVSWYQQALGQGPQFIFQYYEEEERQRGNFPDRFSGHQFPNYSSELNVNALLLGDSALYLCASSTAGTSANYEQYFGPGTRLTVT.

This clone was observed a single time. The CDR3 spells CASSIGTSGWVEQYF. The CDR3 region has the DNA TGTGCCAGTAGTATCGGGACTAGCGGTTGGGTCGAGCAGTACTTC. The J gene is TRBJ2-5, the V gene TRBV19; TRBD2 matches 11 bases. The better agreement between TRBJ2-7 and the DNA end casts doubt on the J call. Germline lookup yields CDR1 LNHDA and CDR2 SQIVND (reference sequence). This CDR3 contains 15 residues.

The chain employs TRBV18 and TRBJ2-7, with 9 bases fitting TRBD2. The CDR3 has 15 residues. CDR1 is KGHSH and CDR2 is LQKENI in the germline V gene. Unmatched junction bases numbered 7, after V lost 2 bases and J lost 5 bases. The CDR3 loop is CASSPLAGAAHEQYF. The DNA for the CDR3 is TGTGCCAGCTCACCATTAGCGGGAGCTGCCCACGAGCAGTACTTC.

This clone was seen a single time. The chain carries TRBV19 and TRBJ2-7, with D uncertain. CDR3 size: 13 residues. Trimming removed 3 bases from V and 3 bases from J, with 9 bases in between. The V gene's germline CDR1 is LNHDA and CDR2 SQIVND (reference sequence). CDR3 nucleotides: TGTGCCAGTAGTATTAACGGGTACTACGAGCAGTACTTC. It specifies CASSINGYYEQYF.

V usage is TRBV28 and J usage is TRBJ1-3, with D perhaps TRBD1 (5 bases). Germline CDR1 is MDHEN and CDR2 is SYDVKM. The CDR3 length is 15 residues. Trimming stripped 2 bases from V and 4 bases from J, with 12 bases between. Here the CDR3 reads CASSLRGRTGNTIYF. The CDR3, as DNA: TGTGCCAGCAGTTTAAGGGGTAGAACGGGAAACACCATATATTTT.

CDR3 loop: CASSPGTANSPLHF. CDR3 DNA sequence: TGTGCCAGCAGTCCCGGGACTGCGAATTCACCCCTCCACTTT. The V call is TRBV27, the J call TRBJ1-6, with D tentatively TRBD1 (5 bases). The length of the CDR3 is 14 residues. V dropped 5 bases and J dropped 7 bases, with 12 bases sitting between them. Germline V gene data show CDR1 as MNHEY and CDR2 as SMNVEV (reference sequence).

The CDR3 region is CASSLTGGGYTF. For the CDR3, the DNA is TGTGCCAGCAGTCTGACAGGGGGCGGCTACACCTTC. The V call is TRBV28, the J call TRBJ1-2; 10 bases map to TRBD1. V was clipped by 5 bases and J by 8 bases; unmatched bases: 2. The CDR3 is made up of 12 amino acids. The germline V gene has CDR1 MDHEN and CDR2 SYDVKM.

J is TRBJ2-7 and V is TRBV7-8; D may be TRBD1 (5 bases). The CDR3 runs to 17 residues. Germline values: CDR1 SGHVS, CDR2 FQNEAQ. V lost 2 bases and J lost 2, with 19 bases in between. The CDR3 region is CASSLRFYRQSPYEQYF. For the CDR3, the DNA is TGTGCCAGCAGCTTAAGATTTTACCGACAGTCCCCCTACGAGCAGTACTTC.

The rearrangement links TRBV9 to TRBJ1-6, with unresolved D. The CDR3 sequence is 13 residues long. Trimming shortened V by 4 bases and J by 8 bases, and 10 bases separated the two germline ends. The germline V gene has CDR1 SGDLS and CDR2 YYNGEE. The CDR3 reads CASSTNNDSPLHF. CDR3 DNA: TGTGCCAGCAGCACCAACAACGATTCACCCCTCCACTTT.

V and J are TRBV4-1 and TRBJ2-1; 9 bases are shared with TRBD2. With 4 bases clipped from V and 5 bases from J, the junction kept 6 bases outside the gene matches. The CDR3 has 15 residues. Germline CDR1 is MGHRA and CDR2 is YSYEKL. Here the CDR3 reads CASSPRASGNNEQFF. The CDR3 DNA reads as TGCGCCAGCAGCCCGAGGGCTAGCGGGAACAATGAGCAGTTCTTC.

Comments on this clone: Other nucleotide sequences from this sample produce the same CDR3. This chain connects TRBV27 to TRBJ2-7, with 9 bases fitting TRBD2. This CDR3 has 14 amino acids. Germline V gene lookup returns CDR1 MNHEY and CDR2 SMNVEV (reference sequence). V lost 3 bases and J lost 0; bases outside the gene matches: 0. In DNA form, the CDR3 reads TGTGCCAGCAGTTTGACTAGCGGCTCCTACGAGCAGTACTTC. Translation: CASSLTSGSYEQYF.

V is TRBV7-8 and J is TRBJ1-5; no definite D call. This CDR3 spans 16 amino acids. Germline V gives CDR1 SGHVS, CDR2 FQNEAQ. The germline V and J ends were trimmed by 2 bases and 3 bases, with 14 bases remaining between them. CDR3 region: CASSLSPAVNNQPQHF. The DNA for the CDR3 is TGTGCCAGCAGCTTATCGCCGGCAGTTAACAATCAGCCCCAGCATTTT. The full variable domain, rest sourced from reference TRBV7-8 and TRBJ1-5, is GAGVSQSPRYKVAKRGQDVALRCDPISGHVSLFWYQQALGQGPEFLTYFQNEAQLDKSGLPSDRFFAERPEGSVSTLKIQRTQQEDSAVYLCASSLSPAVNNQPQHFGDGTRLSIL.

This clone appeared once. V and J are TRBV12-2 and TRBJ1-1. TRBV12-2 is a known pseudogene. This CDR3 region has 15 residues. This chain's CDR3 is CASRYSGGCNTEAFF. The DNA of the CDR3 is TGTGCAAGTCGCTACAGCGGGGGGTGCAACACTGAAGCTTTCTTT.

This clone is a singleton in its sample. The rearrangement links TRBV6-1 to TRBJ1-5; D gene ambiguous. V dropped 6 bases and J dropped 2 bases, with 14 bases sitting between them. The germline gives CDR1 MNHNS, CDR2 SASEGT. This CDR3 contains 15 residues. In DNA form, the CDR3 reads TGTGCCAGCAGCGGACGCTTCGCTGGCAATCAGCCCCAGCATTTT. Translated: CASSGRFAGNQPQHF.

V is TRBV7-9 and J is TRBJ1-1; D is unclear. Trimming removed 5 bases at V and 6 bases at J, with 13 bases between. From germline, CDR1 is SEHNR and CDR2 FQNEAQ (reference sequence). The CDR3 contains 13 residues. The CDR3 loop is CASSAPWGAEAFF. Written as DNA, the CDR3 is TGTGCCAGCAGCGCCCCTTGGGGAGCTGAAGCTTTCTTT.

The DNA for the CDR3 is TGTGCCACCAGGGCCGGGACAGGGCTCAATGAGCAGTTCTTC. This codes for CATRAGTGLNEQFF. The chain uses TRBV15 and TRBJ2-1; 9 bases align to TRBD1. Trimming removed 6 bases from V and 6 bases from J; junction bases left unmatched: 6. The CDR3 is made up of 14 amino acids. CDR1 LNHNV and CDR2 YYDKDF come from the germline V gene (reference sequence).

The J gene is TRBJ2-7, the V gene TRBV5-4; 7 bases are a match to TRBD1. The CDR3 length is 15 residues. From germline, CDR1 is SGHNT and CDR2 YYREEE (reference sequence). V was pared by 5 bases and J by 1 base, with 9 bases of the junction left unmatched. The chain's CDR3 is CASSPVGGQSYEQYF. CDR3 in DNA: TGTGCCAGCAGTCCGGTAGGGGGACAGTCCTACGAGCAGTACTTC. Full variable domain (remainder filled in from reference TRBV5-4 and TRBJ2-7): ETGVTQSPTHLIKTRGQQVTLRCSSQSGHNTVSWYQQALGQGPQFIFQYYREEENGRGNFPPRFSGLQFPNYSSELNVNALELDDSALYLCASSPVGGQSYEQYFGPGTRLTVT.

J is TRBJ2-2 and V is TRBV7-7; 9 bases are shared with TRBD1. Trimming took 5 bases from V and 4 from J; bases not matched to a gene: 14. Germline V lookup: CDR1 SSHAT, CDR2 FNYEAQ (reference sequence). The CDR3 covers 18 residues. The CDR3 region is CASSPSDLGTGFTGELFF. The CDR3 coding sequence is TGTGCCAGCAGCCCCTCGGACCTCGGGACAGGGTTCACCGGGGAGCTGTTTTTT.

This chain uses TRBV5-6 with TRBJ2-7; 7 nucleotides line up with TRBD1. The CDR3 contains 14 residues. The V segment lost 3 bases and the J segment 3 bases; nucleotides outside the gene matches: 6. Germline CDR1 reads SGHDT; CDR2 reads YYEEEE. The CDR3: CASSSGQYLYEQYF. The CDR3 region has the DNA TGTGCCAGCAGCTCGGGACAGTATCTCTACGAGCAGTACTTC.

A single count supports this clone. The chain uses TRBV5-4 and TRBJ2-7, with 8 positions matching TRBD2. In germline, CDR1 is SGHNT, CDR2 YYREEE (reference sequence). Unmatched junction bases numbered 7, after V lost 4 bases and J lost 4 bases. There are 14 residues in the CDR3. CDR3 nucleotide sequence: TGTGCCAGCAGCCCAGGACTAGCTATTTACGAGCAGTACTTC. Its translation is CASSPGLAIYEQYF. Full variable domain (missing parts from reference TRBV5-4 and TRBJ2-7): ETGVTQSPTHLIKTRGQQVTLRCSSQSGHNTVSWYQQALGQGPQFIFQYYREEENGRGNFPPRFSGLQFPNYSSELNVNALELDDSALYLCASSPGLAIYEQYFGPGTRLTVT.

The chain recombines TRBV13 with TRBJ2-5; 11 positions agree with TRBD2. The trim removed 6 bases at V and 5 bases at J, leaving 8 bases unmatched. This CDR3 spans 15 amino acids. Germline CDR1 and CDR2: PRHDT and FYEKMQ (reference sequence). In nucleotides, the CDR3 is TGTGCCAGCAGTTCTAGCGGGAGGCGGTTTGAGACCCAGTACTTC. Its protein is CASSSSGRRFETQYF.

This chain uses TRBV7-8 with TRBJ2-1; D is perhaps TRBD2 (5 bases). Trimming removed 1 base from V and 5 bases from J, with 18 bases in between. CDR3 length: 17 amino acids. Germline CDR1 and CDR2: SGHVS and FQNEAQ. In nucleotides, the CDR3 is TGTGCCAGCAGCTTAGTTGTACGGGGATCGGCTAACAATGAGCAGTTCTTC. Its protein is CASSLVVRGSANNEQFF.

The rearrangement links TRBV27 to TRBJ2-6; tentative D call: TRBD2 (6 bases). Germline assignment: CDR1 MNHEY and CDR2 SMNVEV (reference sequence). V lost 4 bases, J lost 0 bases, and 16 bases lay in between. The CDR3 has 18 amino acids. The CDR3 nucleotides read TGTGCCAGCAGTTATTATGGGACTTTCAGCTCTGGGGCCAACGTCCTGACTTTC. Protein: CASSYYGTFSSGANVLTF.

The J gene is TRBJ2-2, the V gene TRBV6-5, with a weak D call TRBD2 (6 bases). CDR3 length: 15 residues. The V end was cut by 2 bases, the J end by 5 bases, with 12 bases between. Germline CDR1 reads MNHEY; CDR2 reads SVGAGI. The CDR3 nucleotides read TGTGCCAGCAGTTACATCGGGAGCGGGACCGGGGAGCTGTTTTTT. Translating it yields CASSYIGSGTGELFF.

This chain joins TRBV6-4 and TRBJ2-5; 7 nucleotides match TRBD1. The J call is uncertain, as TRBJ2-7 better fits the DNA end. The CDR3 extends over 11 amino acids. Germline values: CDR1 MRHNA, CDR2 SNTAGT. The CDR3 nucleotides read TGTGCCAGCCTCACAGGGGACGAGCAGTACTTC. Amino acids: CASLTGDEQYF.

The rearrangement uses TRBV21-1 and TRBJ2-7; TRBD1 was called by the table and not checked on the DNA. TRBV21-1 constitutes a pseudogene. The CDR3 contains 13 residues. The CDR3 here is CARRLDQGYEQYF. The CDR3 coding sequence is TGTGCCCGTCGACTCGATCAGGGCTACGAGCAGTACTTC.